These 29 T cell receptor beta chains were all obtained from the same sample, sequenced in a study of cytomegalovirus exposure and HLA in healthy donors (dated by TCRdb to about 2017). The library was generated by the immunoSEQ multiplex PCR assay. Sourced from immuneACCESS, this table was stored by TCRdb with only in-frame sequences that have V and J called. A share of the clones is absent; for the studies checked, an unresolved V gene accounts for under half, and the remainder has no known explanation. For this sample there are 150,000 to 200,000 clones; approximately 88% appear just once. Of the sample, roughly 10% is held by the ten largest clones. The specimen sequenced was PBMCs. The origin of the receptors is a man aged 25 to 40 in good health and CMV-seropositive.

The chain links TRBV6-5 to TRBJ2-1; D might be TRBD2 (6 bases). CDR1 MNHEY and CDR2 SVGAGI come from the germline V gene. The germline V and J ends were trimmed by 6 bases and 2 bases, with 14 bases remaining between them. CDR3 length: 15 residues. Written as DNA, the CDR3 is TGTGCCAGCAGCTCAAGGGAGGCCGCCTACAATGAGCAGTTCTTC. Protein sequence: CASSSREAAYNEQFF.

Written as DNA, the CDR3 is TGTGCCAGCAGCTCCAGCGGGAACAATGAGCAGTTCTTC. Protein product: CASSSSGNNEQFF. J is TRBJ2-1 and V is TRBV5-5; TRBD2 matches 7 bases. From germline, CDR1 is SGHKS and CDR2 YYEKEE (reference sequence). V shed 3 bases, J shed 5 bases, and the junction held 2 bases outside the gene matches. This CDR3 is built from 13 residues.

The J gene is TRBJ2-1, the V gene TRBV9; 7 nucleotides match TRBD1. The V gene end was trimmed by 0 bases and the J gene end by 3 bases; junction bases not matched to a gene: 3. Germline-derived CDR1 and CDR2 are SGDLS and YYNGEE. The CDR3 length is 15 residues. DNA of the CDR3: TGTGCCAGCAGCGTAGGGACAGGTGACTACAATGAGCAGTTCTTC. It is translated as CASSVGTGDYNEQFF.

The genes are TRBV28 and TRBJ1-5; TRBD1 agrees at 8 bases. The germline V gene encodes CDR1 MDHEN and CDR2 SYDVKM. J was trimmed by 5 bases and V by 6 bases; bases with no gene match: 6. The CDR3 length is 14 residues. CDR3 sequence reads: CASSPGGRDQPQHF. The CDR3 DNA reads TGTGCCAGCAGCCCAGGGGGCCGGGATCAGCCCCAGCATTTT. Using reference TRBV28 and TRBJ1-5 for the parts outside the CDR3, the full variable domain is DVKVTQSSRYLVKRTGEKVFLECVQDMDHENMFWYRQDPGLGLRLIYFSYDVKMKEKGDIPEGYSVSREKKERFSLILESASTNQTSMYLCASSPGGRDQPQHFGDGTRLSIL.

This clone appeared a single time. This chain joins TRBV9 and TRBJ2-1; a possible D gene is TRBD1 (6 bases). CDR1 and CDR2 from the germline V gene are SGDLS and YYNGEE. The CDR3 has 16 amino acids. The V end was cut by 4 bases, the J end by 1 base, with 15 bases between. CDR3 region: CASSPKTGLSYNEQFF. CDR3 sequence (DNA): TGTGCCAGCAGCCCAAAAACAGGGCTTTCCTACAATGAGCAGTTCTTC.

This rearrangement joins TRBV7-2 to TRBJ2-2; 13 bases are shared with TRBD2. Trimming cost V 4 bases and J 6 bases; bases outside gene matches: 8. The germline V gene has CDR1 SGHTA and CDR2 FQGNSA. This CDR3 contains 17 residues. The CDR3 spells CASSWTSGSTSSGELFF. DNA for the CDR3: TGTGCCAGCAGCTGGACTAGCGGGAGTACCTCCTCCGGGGAGCTGTTTTTT.

This clone turned up a few times. This sequence joins TRBV29-1 and TRBJ1-1, with unresolved D. Trimming removed 6 bases at V and 0 bases at J, with 2 bases between. Germline V gene data show CDR1 as SQVTM and CDR2 as ANQGSEA. The CDR3 has 10 amino acids. CDR3 loop: CSVMNTEAFF. DNA for the CDR3: TGCAGCGTCATGAACACTGAAGCTTTCTTT.

The V and J genes are TRBV7-8 and TRBJ1-1; possibly TRBD1 for D (6 bases). The germline V gene has CDR1 SGHVS and CDR2 FQNEAQ. The CDR3 extends over 14 amino acids. Trimming stripped 5 bases from V and 3 bases from J, with 13 bases between. Written as DNA, the CDR3 is TGTGCCAGCAGCGCAGGGGAGGGATACACTGAAGCTTTCTTT. It yields the protein CASSAGEGYTEAFF.

CDR3 residues: CASSLARREKETQYF. The DNA for the CDR3 is TGTGCCAGCAGTTTGGCCAGGCGGGAAAAAGAGACCCAGTACTTC. V is TRBV28 and J is TRBJ2-5, with TRBD2 as a possible D gene (6 bases). This CDR3 region has 15 residues. Per the germline V gene, CDR1 is MDHEN and CDR2 is SYDVKM. The germline V and J ends were trimmed by 3 bases and 3 bases, with 14 bases remaining between them.

The chain links TRBV5-4 to TRBJ2-2, with TRBD2 matching over 7 bases. There are 15 residues in the CDR3. The V segment lost 0 bases and the J segment 5 bases; nucleotides outside the gene matches: 4. Germline V gives CDR1 SGHNT, CDR2 YYREEE (reference sequence). CDR3 sequence: CASSLGAGETGELFF. The CDR3 DNA is TGTGCCAGCAGCTTGGGGGCGGGGGAGACCGGGGAGCTGTTTTTT.

The DNA of the CDR3 is TGTGCCAGCAGTCTGGCCAGGGTGAGCTACACCTTC. Residues: CASSLARVSYTF. This rearrangement joins TRBV2 to TRBJ1-2, with D possibly matching TRBD1 (5 bases). The length of the CDR3 is 12 residues. Germline CDR1 reads SNHLY; CDR2 reads FYNNEI. Between the trimmed V and J ends, which lost 5 bases and 9 bases, there was a span of 13 bases.

The V gene is TRBV4-1, the J gene TRBJ2-5; D may be TRBD2 (6 bases). Germline V gene lookup returns CDR1 MGHRA and CDR2 YSYEKL. Trimming shortened V by 0 bases and J by 4 bases, and 15 bases separated the two germline ends. The CDR3 contains 16 residues. CDR3 region: CASSQDLALGGETQYF. CDR3 in DNA: TGCGCCAGCAGCCAAGATTTAGCCTTGGGGGGAGAGACCCAGTACTTC.

The chain links TRBV30 to TRBJ1-3; TRBD1 agrees at 7 bases. The CDR3 is 14 residues long. V gave up 3 bases and J gave up 5 bases; unmatched junction bases: 7. Looked up from germline, CDR1 is GTSNPN and CDR2 is SVGIG (reference sequence). The CDR3 is CAWRVVGQRNTIYF. The CDR3 region has the DNA TGTGCCTGGAGGGTCGTGGGACAGAGAAACACCATATATTTT.

The chain's CDR3 is CASSLGTGEETQYF. CDR3 nucleotides: TGTGCCAGCAGCTTAGGGACAGGGGAAGAGACCCAGTACTTC. The chain carries TRBV7-9 and TRBJ2-5, with 9 nucleotides matching TRBD1. Germline values: CDR1 SEHNR, CDR2 FQNEAQ (reference sequence). CDR3 length: 14 residues. V lost 1 base, J lost 3 bases, and 0 bases stayed unmatched.

V and J are TRBV5-8 and TRBJ2-1, with D maybe TRBD2 (6 bases). V lost 1 base, J lost 0 bases, and 8 bases lay in between. The CDR3 contains 15 residues. Germline V CDR1 and CDR2: SGHTS, YDEGEE. The CDR3 coding sequence is TGTGCCAGCAGCTTGATCGGGAGCTCCTACAATGAGCAGTTCTTC. It yields the protein CASSLIGSSYNEQFF.

This chain links TRBV30 with TRBJ2-5, with 12 bases fitting TRBD2. Germline V gene lookup returns CDR1 GTSNPN and CDR2 SVGIG (reference sequence). V shed 2 bases, J shed 6 bases, and the junction held 7 bases outside the gene matches. This CDR3 has 15 residues. This chain's CDR3 is CAWSMTSGGRKTQYF. CDR3 sequence (DNA): TGTGCCTGGAGTATGACTAGCGGGGGACGAAAGACCCAGTACTTC.

CDR3 nucleotide sequence: TGTGCCAGCAGTTTACTGACAGGGCGCGGCTACACCTTC. The encoded protein is CASSLLTGRGYTF. The chain carries TRBV28 and TRBJ1-2; TRBD1 agrees at 7 bases. This CDR3 has 13 residues. CDR1 MDHEN and CDR2 SYDVKM come from the germline V gene. V gave up 2 bases and J gave up 8 bases; unmatched junction bases: 5.

The chain couples TRBV29-1 to TRBJ2-1; 11 bases are a match to TRBD2. The CDR3 has 14 residues. Per germline, CDR1 SQVTM and CDR2 ANQGSEA. V trimming: 5 bases; J trimming: 4 bases; junction bases outside the gene matches: 4. Here the CDR3 DNA reads TGCAGCGTTTCTACTAGCGGGGGATACAATGAGCAGTTCTTC. Amino acid sequence: CSVSTSGGYNEQFF.

The chain recombines TRBV7-8 with TRBJ2-5, with D uncertain. Trimming pared 5 bases from V and 0 bases from J, leaving 7 bases between. The germline CDR1 and CDR2 sequences are SGHVS and FQNEAQ. There are 13 residues in the CDR3. As DNA, the CDR3 is TGTGCCAGCAGCCCCCATCACCAAGAGACCCAGTACTTC. Translation: CASSPHHQETQYF.

The chain uses TRBV6-6 and TRBJ1-5, with D perhaps matching TRBD1 (6 bases). V lost 5 bases to trimming and J lost 5 bases, with 13 bases between them. The CDR3 is made up of 14 amino acids. CDR1 and CDR2 (germline): MNHNY, SVGAGI (reference sequence). As DNA, the CDR3 is TGTGCCAGCAGTACAGGGCCCTGGGATCAGCCCCAGCATTTT. This gives the protein CASSTGPWDQPQHF.

The CDR3 region is CSAVRTAQAFF. In DNA form, the CDR3 reads TGCAGTGCTGTCAGGACAGCCCAAGCTTTCTTT. This chain joins TRBV20-1 and TRBJ1-1, with a tentative D call TRBD1 (6 bases). Trimming stripped 5 bases from V and 9 bases from J, with 13 bases between. The length of the CDR3 is 11 residues. CDR1 is DFQATT, CDR2 SNEGSKA, per germline (reference sequence).

This clone came up once. CDR3 coding DNA: TGTGCCAGCAGTACGACAGAATACGAGCAGTACTTC. This encodes CASSTTEYEQYF. The chain links TRBV6-6 to TRBJ2-7, with D possibly being TRBD1 (5 bases). This CDR3 comprises 12 residues. Trimming stripped 5 bases from V and 4 bases from J, with 9 bases between. Looked up from germline, CDR1 is MNHNY and CDR2 is SVGAGI (reference sequence).

The DNA of the CDR3 is TGTGCCAGCAGCCTCCAGACTAGCGTCTACAATGAGCAGTTCTTC. It encodes CASSLQTSVYNEQFF. The chain combines TRBV11-2 with TRBJ2-1, with 8 bases matching TRBD2. V was clipped by 5 bases and J by 3 bases; unmatched bases: 6. Germline assignment: CDR1 SGHAT and CDR2 FQNNGV. The CDR3 runs to 15 residues.

The V gene is TRBV18, the J gene TRBJ2-7; D is possibly TRBD1 (5 bases). This CDR3 contains 16 residues. Germline V lookup: CDR1 KGHSH, CDR2 LQKENI. V was cut by 3 bases and J by 3 bases, with 18 bases left in between. CDR3 in amino acids: CASSPRDTGIVYEQYF. Written as DNA, the CDR3 is TGTGCCAGCTCACCGAGAGATACAGGAATCGTCTACGAGCAGTACTTC.

The chain recombines TRBV28 with TRBJ1-5, with TRBD1 as a possible D gene (6 bases). V was clipped by 5 bases and J by 5 bases, with 16 bases between them. Germline-derived CDR1 and CDR2 are MDHEN and SYDVKM. CDR3 length: 15 amino acids. The CDR3 sequence is CASSPAQGGYQPQHF. The CDR3 nucleotides are TGTGCCAGCAGTCCGGCACAGGGAGGGTATCAGCCCCAGCATTTT.

This CDR3 reads CASSLFPRTSGIYEQYF. The CDR3 coding sequence is TGTGCCAGCAGTTTATTTCCCCGGACTAGCGGGATATACGAGCAGTACTTC. This chain joins TRBV27 and TRBJ2-7, with 12 bases matching TRBD2. The CDR3 runs to 17 residues. The junction had 8 bases not matched to a gene; V was cut back by 1 base and J by 4 bases. Germline lookup yields CDR1 MNHEY and CDR2 SMNVEV (reference sequence).

This chain joins TRBV30 and TRBJ1-1; perhaps TRBD1 as D (6 bases). V lost 5 bases and J lost 5, with 12 bases in between. Germline CDR1 and CDR2: GTSNPN and SVGIG (reference sequence). The CDR3 extends over 12 amino acids. The CDR3, as DNA: TGTGCCTGGGAGGAGGGGGGGACTGAAGCTTTCTTT. As protein: CAWEEGGTEAFF.

The chain has TRBV25-1 and TRBJ1-1; possible D gene TRBD1, 6 bases. Between the trimmed V and J ends, which lost 0 bases and 4 bases, there was a span of 9 bases. Looked up from germline, CDR1 is MGHDK and CDR2 is SYGVNS. The CDR3 is made up of 14 amino acids. The CDR3 region has the DNA TGTGCCAGCAGTGAATATGACAGGCCCACTGAAGCTTTCTTT. Its protein is CASSEYDRPTEAFF.

V gene TRBV11-1 combines with J gene TRBJ1-1, with a weak D call TRBD1 (5 bases). V was cut by 2 bases and J by 5 bases, with 9 bases left in between. The CDR3 loop spans 13 amino acids. Germline values: CDR1 SGHAT, CDR2 FQDESV (reference sequence). CDR3 sequence (DNA): TGTGCCAGCAGCTTACAGGGAACAACTGAAGCTTTCTTT. It is translated as CASSLQGTTEAFF.